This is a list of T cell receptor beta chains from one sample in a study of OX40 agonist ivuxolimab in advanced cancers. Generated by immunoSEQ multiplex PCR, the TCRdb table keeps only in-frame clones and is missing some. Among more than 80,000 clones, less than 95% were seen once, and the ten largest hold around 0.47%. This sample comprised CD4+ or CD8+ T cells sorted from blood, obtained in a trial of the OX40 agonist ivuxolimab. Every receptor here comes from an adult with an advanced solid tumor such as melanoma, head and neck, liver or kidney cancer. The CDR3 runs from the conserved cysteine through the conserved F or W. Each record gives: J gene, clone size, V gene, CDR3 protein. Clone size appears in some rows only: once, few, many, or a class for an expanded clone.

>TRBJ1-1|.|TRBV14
CASSRKMGNSRAEAFF
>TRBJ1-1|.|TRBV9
CASSVVPTPNTEAFF
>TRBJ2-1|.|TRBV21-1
CASSKARDGDNEQFF
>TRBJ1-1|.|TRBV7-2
CASSLGLIRDTEAFF
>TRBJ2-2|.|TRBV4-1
CASSLEGQGAGELFF
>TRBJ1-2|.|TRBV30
CAWSVLETAGRTGYTF
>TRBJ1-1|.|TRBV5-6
CASSLGQANTEAFF
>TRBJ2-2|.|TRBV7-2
CASSSPLEGRGANTGELFF
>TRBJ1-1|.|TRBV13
CASSLGGGEAFF
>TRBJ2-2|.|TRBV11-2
CASSPGTNTGELFF
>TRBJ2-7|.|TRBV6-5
CASSYSGRGGSYEQYF
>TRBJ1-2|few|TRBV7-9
CACGPGNYGYTF
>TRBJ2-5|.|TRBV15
CATSNERSETQYF
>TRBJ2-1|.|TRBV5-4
CASSPMGNEQFF
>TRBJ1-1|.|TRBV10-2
CASSEGRWDTEAFF
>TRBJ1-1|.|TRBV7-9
CASRPGGRSTEAFF